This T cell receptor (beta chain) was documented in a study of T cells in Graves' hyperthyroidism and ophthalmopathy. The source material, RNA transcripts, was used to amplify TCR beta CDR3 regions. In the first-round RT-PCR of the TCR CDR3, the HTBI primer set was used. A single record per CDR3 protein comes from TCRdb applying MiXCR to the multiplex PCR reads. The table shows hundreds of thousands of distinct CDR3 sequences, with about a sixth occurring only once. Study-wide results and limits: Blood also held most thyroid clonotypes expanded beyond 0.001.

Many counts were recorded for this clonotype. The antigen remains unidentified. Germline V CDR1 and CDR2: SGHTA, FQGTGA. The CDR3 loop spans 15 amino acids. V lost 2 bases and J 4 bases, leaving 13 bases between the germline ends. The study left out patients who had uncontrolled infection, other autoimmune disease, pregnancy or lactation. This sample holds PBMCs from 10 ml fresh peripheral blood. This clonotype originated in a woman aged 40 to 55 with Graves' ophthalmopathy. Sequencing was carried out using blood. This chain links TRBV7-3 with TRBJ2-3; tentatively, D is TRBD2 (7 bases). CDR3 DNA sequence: TGTGCCAGCAGCTTAGGTGGGGGGGCGTCAGATACGCAGTATTTT. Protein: CASSLGGGASDTQYF.